These T cell receptor beta chains were read from a single sample in a study of early T cells in non-severe SARS-CoV-2 infection. TCRdb called the 5' RACE reads again in MiXCR, with one record for every CDR3 protein. Of 90,000 to 130,000 distinct CDR3 sequences in the sample, roughly 12% were seen once. The source material was whole blood, sampled at baseline. These receptors all stem from an adult who was a healthcare worker with PCR-confirmed SARS-CoV-2 infection or an uninfected control (not recorded which). Each CDR3 is given with its conserved first and last residue. The order of the fields is clone size, J gene, D gene, V gene, CDR3 protein, CDR3 DNA. The D gene is left open where the match is weak. Clone size is given for some rows only: seen once, a few or many times, or a class if the clone is expanded.

clone size: many
J gene: TRBJ2-7
D gene: .
V gene: TRBV10-2
CDR3 protein: CASSESPGVYEQYF
CDR3 DNA: TGCGCCAGCAGTGAGTCCCCCGGGGTATACGAGCAGTACTTC

clone size: .
J gene: TRBJ2-2
D gene: .
V gene: TRBV20-1
CDR3 protein: CSARDGPANTGELFF
CDR3 DNA: TGCAGTGCTAGGGACGGGCCTGCGAACACCGGGGAGCTGTTTTTT

clone size: .
J gene: TRBJ2-3
D gene: .
V gene: TRBV4-2
CDR3 protein: CASSQEVSLSTDTQYF
CDR3 DNA: TGTGCCAGCAGCCAAGAGGTTAGCCTGAGCACAGATACGCAGTATTTT

clone size: few
J gene: TRBJ1-1
D gene: .
V gene: TRBV5-6
CDR3 protein: CASSLLAGMNTEAFF
CDR3 DNA: TGTGCCAGCAGCTTGTTAGCAGGAATGAACACTGAAGCTTTCTTT

clone size: few
J gene: TRBJ2-3
D gene: .
V gene: TRBV7-3
CDR3 protein: CASSLLGRQNQDTQYF
CDR3 DNA: TGTGCCAGCAGCTTACTGGGGAGGCAGAACCAGGATACGCAGTATTTT

clone size: .
J gene: TRBJ1-1
D gene: .
V gene: TRBV18
CDR3 protein: CASSPRVGNTEAFF
CDR3 DNA: TGTGCCAGCTCACCACGGGTCGGGAACACTGAAGCTTTCTTT

clone size: few
J gene: TRBJ2-1
D gene: .
V gene: TRBV14
CDR3 protein: CASTPSGYNEQFF
CDR3 DNA: TGTGCCAGTACCCCCTCCGGTTACAATGAGCAGTTCTTC

clone size: .
J gene: TRBJ2-6
D gene: .
V gene: TRBV7-8
CDR3 protein: CASSFGSSGANVLTF
CDR3 DNA: TGTGCCAGCAGCTTCGGGAGCTCTGGGGCCAACGTCCTGACTTTC

clone size: few
J gene: TRBJ1-1
D gene: .
V gene: TRBV28
CDR3 protein: CASSLGDTTGTEAFF
CDR3 DNA: TGTGCCAGCAGTTTGGGGGACACCACGGGAACTGAAGCTTTCTTT

clone size: .
J gene: TRBJ1-1
D gene: .
V gene: TRBV11-2
CDR3 protein: CASSLVGTEAFF
CDR3 DNA: TGTGCCAGCAGCTTAGTCGGCACTGAAGCTTTCTTT

clone size: .
J gene: TRBJ1-6
D gene: TRBD1
V gene: TRBV7-2
CDR3 protein: CASSLWGQGNSPLHF
CDR3 DNA: TGTGCCAGCAGCTTATGGGGACAGGGTAATTCACCCCTCCACTTT

clone size: many
J gene: TRBJ1-5
D gene: .
V gene: TRBV6-6
CDR3 protein: CASSYEGLGNQPQHF
CDR3 DNA: TGTGCCAGCAGTTACGAGGGGTTGGGCAATCAGCCCCAGCATTTT

clone size: few
J gene: TRBJ1-2
D gene: .
V gene: TRBV6-1
CDR3 protein: CASSGIGEGYGYTF
CDR3 DNA: TGTGCCAGCAGTGGAATAGGGGAGGGCTATGGCTACACCTTC

clone size: .
J gene: TRBJ2-7
D gene: .
V gene: TRBV5-1
CDR3 protein: CASSLVAAAFTYEQYF
CDR3 DNA: TGCGCCAGCAGCTTGGTCGCGGCAGCCTTTACCTACGAGCAGTACTTC

clone size: few
J gene: TRBJ2-7
D gene: TRBD2
V gene: TRBV20-1
CDR3 protein: CSARLAGPYEQYF
CDR3 DNA: TGCAGTGCTCGACTAGCGGGACCATACGAGCAGTACTTC

clone size: .
J gene: TRBJ2-7
D gene: .
V gene: TRBV5-1
CDR3 protein: CASSWGPEAGNEQYF
CDR3 DNA: TGCGCCAGCAGCTGGGGCCCGGAGGCAGGGAACGAGCAGTACTTC

clone size: .
J gene: TRBJ2-7
D gene: .
V gene: TRBV7-2
CDR3 protein: CASSYWDPPLQYF
CDR3 DNA: TGTGCCAGCAGCTACTGGGACCCACCGTTGCAGTACTTC

clone size: few
J gene: TRBJ2-7
D gene: .
V gene: TRBV29-1
CDR3 protein: CSVADPPPEQYF
CDR3 DNA: TGCAGCGTAGCCGACCCCCCGCCCGAGCAGTACTTC

clone size: few
J gene: TRBJ2-7
D gene: TRBD2
V gene: TRBV10-3
CDR3 protein: CAIRPGLRYEQYF
CDR3 DNA: TGTGCCATTCGTCCGGGACTACGGTACGAGCAGTACTTC

clone size: many
J gene: TRBJ1-4
D gene: .
V gene: TRBV7-9
CDR3 protein: CASSLALGTNEKLFF
CDR3 DNA: TGTGCCAGCAGCTTAGCGCTGGGAACTAATGAAAAACTGTTTTTT

clone size: few
J gene: TRBJ2-1
D gene: TRBD2
V gene: TRBV2
CDR3 protein: CASTASGSWWQFF
CDR3 DNA: TGTGCCAGCACGGCTAGCGGGAGTTGGTGGCAGTTCTTC

clone size: .
J gene: TRBJ2-5
D gene: .
V gene: TRBV12-5
CDR3 protein: CASGLDKETQYF
CDR3 DNA: TGTGCTAGTGGTTTGGATAAAGAGACCCAGTACTTC

clone size: .
J gene: TRBJ1-2
D gene: .
V gene: TRBV9
CDR3 protein: CASSVGADYGYTF
CDR3 DNA: TGTGCCAGCAGCGTAGGGGCAGACTATGGCTACACCTTC

clone size: few
J gene: TRBJ2-3
D gene: .
V gene: TRBV5-1
CDR3 protein: CASSLNPGPDTQYF
CDR3 DNA: TGCGCCAGCAGCTTGAATCCAGGACCAGATACGCAGTATTTT

clone size: few
J gene: TRBJ2-3
D gene: .
V gene: TRBV15
CDR3 protein: CATSRVGGTQYF
CDR3 DNA: TGTGCCACCAGCAGAGTGGGAGGTACGCAGTATTTT

clone size: .
J gene: TRBJ1-6
D gene: .
V gene: TRBV11-1
CDR3 protein: CASSPGTENSPLHF
CDR3 DNA: TGTGCCAGCAGCCCTGGGACCGAAAATTCACCCCTCCACTTT

clone size: .
J gene: TRBJ1-2
D gene: .
V gene: TRBV30
CDR3 protein: CAWRRGVDRGYTF
CDR3 DNA: TGTGCCTGGAGGAGAGGGGTAGACAGGGGCTACACCTTC

clone size: few
J gene: TRBJ2-2
D gene: .
V gene: TRBV28
CDR3 protein: CASEVSGELFF
CDR3 DNA: TGTGCCAGCGAGGTCTCCGGGGAGCTGTTTTTT

clone size: few
J gene: TRBJ2-7
D gene: .
V gene: TRBV9
CDR3 protein: CASSVGAGDVYEQYF
CDR3 DNA: TGTGCCAGCAGCGTAGGGGCAGGGGACGTCTACGAGCAGTACTTC

clone size: many
J gene: TRBJ2-2
D gene: .
V gene: TRBV7-8
CDR3 protein: CASSLGVGELFF
CDR3 DNA: TGTGCCAGCAGCTTGGGGGTCGGGGAGCTGTTTTTT

clone size: many
J gene: TRBJ1-5
D gene: TRBD1
V gene: TRBV2
CDR3 protein: CASSEDRGYSNQPQHF
CDR3 DNA: TGTGCCAGCAGTGAAGACAGGGGATATAGCAATCAGCCCCAGCATTTT

clone size: few
J gene: TRBJ1-1
D gene: TRBD1
V gene: TRBV7-9
CDR3 protein: CASSLGGTDTEAFF
CDR3 DNA: TGTGCCAGCAGCTTAGGGGGGACAGACACTGAAGCTTTCTTT

clone size: many
J gene: TRBJ1-1
D gene: TRBD1
V gene: TRBV9
CDR3 protein: CASSVVDRGEAFF
CDR3 DNA: TGTGCCAGCAGCGTAGTGGACAGGGGTGAAGCTTTCTTT

clone size: .
J gene: TRBJ1-1
D gene: .
V gene: TRBV20-1
CDR3 protein: CSAREGHGNTEAFF
CDR3 DNA: TGCAGTGCTAGAGAAGGGCACGGGAACACTGAAGCTTTCTTT

clone size: .
J gene: TRBJ2-2
D gene: .
V gene: TRBV5-1
CDR3 protein: CASSSRDRVSGELFF
CDR3 DNA: TGCGCCAGCAGCTCCCGGGACCGCGTTTCCGGGGAGCTGTTTTTT

clone size: many
J gene: TRBJ1-2
D gene: .
V gene: TRBV20-1
CDR3 protein: CSASSTQGEAYGYTF
CDR3 DNA: TGCAGTGCTAGTAGTACCCAGGGAGAGGCCTATGGCTACACCTTC

clone size: many
J gene: TRBJ1-1
D gene: .
V gene: TRBV6-1
CDR3 protein: CASSEALWGNTEAFF
CDR3 DNA: TGTGCCAGCAGTGAAGCGCTATGGGGAAACACTGAAGCTTTCTTT

clone size: .
J gene: TRBJ2-3
D gene: TRBD2
V gene: TRBV5-1
CDR3 protein: CASSPPLAGTDTQYF
CDR3 DNA: TGCGCCAGCAGCCCCCCACTAGCGGGCACAGATACGCAGTATTTT

clone size: .
J gene: TRBJ1-6
D gene: .
V gene: TRBV20-1
CDR3 protein: CSARTYQGRSPPHF
CDR3 DNA: TGCAGTGCTAGAACCTACCAGGGGCGATCACCCCCCCACTTT

clone size: .
J gene: TRBJ2-7
D gene: .
V gene: TRBV10-3
CDR3 protein: CAPDGTYEQYF
CDR3 DNA: TGTGCCCCTGACGGTACCTACGAGCAGTACTTC

clone size: .
J gene: TRBJ2-1
D gene: TRBD2
V gene: TRBV19
CDR3 protein: CASSRAMGGSSYNEQFF
CDR3 DNA: TGTGCCAGTAGCCGCGCGATGGGGGGGAGCTCCTACAATGAGCAGTTCTTC

clone size: few
J gene: TRBJ2-1
D gene: .
V gene: TRBV12-3/TRBV12-4
CDR3 protein: CASSLGRYEQFF
CDR3 DNA: TGTGCCAGCAGTTTAGGCAGGTACGAGCAGTTCTTC

clone size: .
J gene: TRBJ1-3
D gene: .
V gene: TRBV6-6
CDR3 protein: CASSLSRTGDTIYF
CDR3 DNA: TGTGCCAGCAGTTTGTCCAGGACGGGGGACACCATATATTTT

clone size: few
J gene: TRBJ2-3
D gene: .
V gene: TRBV7-3
CDR3 protein: CASSLTASTDTQYF
CDR3 DNA: TGTGCCAGCAGCTTAACAGCTAGCACAGATACGCAGTATTTT

clone size: .
J gene: TRBJ2-7
D gene: .
V gene: TRBV4-2
CDR3 protein: CASSQEYPAAYEQYF
CDR3 DNA: TGTGCCAGCAGCCAAGAGTACCCAGCGGCTTACGAGCAGTACTTC

clone size: many
J gene: TRBJ2-2
D gene: .
V gene: TRBV5-1
CDR3 protein: CASHPFRGNTGELFF
CDR3 DNA: TGCGCCAGCCACCCATTCAGGGGAAACACCGGGGAGCTGTTTTTT

clone size: few
J gene: TRBJ1-5
D gene: .
V gene: TRBV24-1
CDR3 protein: CATSSTGPYQPQHF
CDR3 DNA: TGTGCCACCAGTTCCACGGGACCTTATCAGCCCCAGCATTTT

clone size: many
J gene: TRBJ1-5
D gene: .
V gene: TRBV7-9
CDR3 protein: CASSLADQPQHF
CDR3 DNA: TGTGCCAGCAGCTTAGCGGATCAGCCCCAGCATTTT

clone size: few
J gene: TRBJ1-1
D gene: .
V gene: TRBV29-1
CDR3 protein: CSVGGLMNTEAFF
CDR3 DNA: TGCAGCGTTGGGGGACTGATGAACACTGAAGCTTTCTTT

clone size: .
J gene: TRBJ2-5
D gene: .
V gene: TRBV5-1
CDR3 protein: CASSLFRPGETQYF
CDR3 DNA: TGCGCCAGCAGCTTGTTCCGGCCAGGGGAGACCCAGTACTTC

clone size: once
J gene: TRBJ1-1
D gene: .
V gene: TRBV7-8
CDR3 protein: CASSLVLSGRPEAFF
CDR3 DNA: TGTGCCAGCAGCTTAGTGCTCTCAGGGAGGCCTGAAGCTTTCTTT

clone size: few
J gene: TRBJ1-1
D gene: .
V gene: TRBV6-5
CDR3 protein: CASRKPRGNTEAFF
CDR3 DNA: TGTGCCAGCAGAAAGCCCAGGGGTAACACTGAAGCTTTCTTT

clone size: many
J gene: TRBJ1-1
D gene: TRBD1
V gene: TRBV7-2
CDR3 protein: CASSPRGRLTEAFF
CDR3 DNA: TGTGCCAGCAGCCCCAGGGGGCGCTTGACTGAAGCTTTCTTT

clone size: many
J gene: TRBJ2-7
D gene: TRBD1
V gene: TRBV12-3/TRBV12-4
CDR3 protein: CASSFLRQGALYTATYEQYF
CDR3 DNA: TGTGCCAGCAGTTTCCTTAGACAGGGGGCCCTCTACACAGCGACCTACGAGCAGTACTTC

clone size: few
J gene: TRBJ2-2
D gene: .
V gene: TRBV6-4
CDR3 protein: CATMAGELFF
CDR3 DNA: TGTGCCACCATGGCCGGGGAGCTGTTTTTT

clone size: .
J gene: TRBJ1-3
D gene: TRBD1
V gene: TRBV4-1
CDR3 protein: CASSQGQQGASGNTIYF
CDR3 DNA: TGCGCCAGCAGCCAAGGACAACAGGGGGCATCTGGAAACACCATATATTTT

clone size: few
J gene: TRBJ2-7
D gene: TRBD2
V gene: TRBV2
CDR3 protein: CASRLALTSYEQYF
CDR3 DNA: TGTGCCTCTAGACTAGCCCTTACCTCCTACGAGCAGTACTTC

clone size: many
J gene: TRBJ2-3
D gene: .
V gene: TRBV3-1
CDR3 protein: CASSQPGAPTDTQYF
CDR3 DNA: TGTGCCAGCAGCCAACCGGGAGCCCCCACAGATACGCAGTATTTT

clone size: .
J gene: TRBJ1-6
D gene: TRBD1
V gene: TRBV11-2
CDR3 protein: CASSWDRGSPLHF
CDR3 DNA: TGTGCCAGCAGCTGGGACAGGGGATCACCCCTCCACTTT

clone size: few
J gene: TRBJ1-5
D gene: .
V gene: TRBV2
CDR3 protein: CASSRAQNQPQHF
CDR3 DNA: TGTGCCAGCAGTAGGGCACAGAATCAGCCCCAGCATTTT